Each of the 27 T cell receptor beta chains below was sequenced from the same sample in a study of blood T cell repertoires in COVID-19. TCRdb's table, derived via immunoSEQ multiplex PCR, lists solely in-frame clones and lacks some. The table includes 160,000 or so clones, 80% detected once. Specimen: PBMCs or T cells enriched from blood (not recorded which). The source of these receptors is a man aged 35 to 55 who had recovered from COVID-19.

This rearrangement joins TRBV27 to TRBJ1-5; D is undetermined. The CDR3 has 15 amino acids. CDR1 is MNHEY, CDR2 SMNVEV, per germline (reference sequence). V dropped 0 bases and J dropped 1 base, with 7 bases sitting between them. The CDR3 coding sequence is TGTGCCAGCAGTTTATCCGGGATCAGCAATCAGCCCCAGCATTTT. It codes for CASSLSGISNQPQHF.

The chain employs TRBV2 and TRBJ1-4; maybe TRBD1 (5 bases). Trimming cost V 2 bases and J 4 bases, with 14 bases left between them. Germline assignment: CDR1 SNHLY and CDR2 FYNNEI. CDR3 size: 16 residues. The CDR3 nucleotides read TGTGCCAGCAGTGAAAATGGTAGGGGAGGTAATGAAAAACTGTTTTTT. This gives the protein CASSENGRGGNEKLFF.

This clone was counted once. V is TRBV5-1 and J is TRBJ2-7; 8 bases agree with TRBD1. With V trimmed by 4 bases and J by 0 bases, 3 bases remained unmatched. This CDR3 comprises 14 residues. The V gene's germline CDR1 is SGHRS and CDR2 YFSETQ. DNA of the CDR3: TGCGCCAGCAGCCGAGGGACAGGCTCCTACGAGCAGTACGTC. This gives the protein CASSRGTGSYEQYV.

Written as DNA, the CDR3 is TGTGCCAGTAGTGGGGGTAGCGGTCAGCCCCAGCATTTT. As protein: CASSGGSGQPQHF. This rearrangement joins TRBV19 to TRBJ1-5; perhaps TRBD1 as D (5 bases). The CDR3 spans 13 residues. Germline loops: CDR1 LNHDA, CDR2 SQIVND (reference sequence). Between the trimmed V and J ends, which lost 5 bases and 6 bases, there was a span of 11 bases.

The rearrangement links TRBV6-5 to TRBJ2-7; 8 bases map to TRBD1. CDR3 length equals 15 residues. With 4 bases clipped from V and 3 bases from J, the junction kept 8 bases outside the gene matches. Germline CDR1 is MNHEY and CDR2 is SVGAGI. The CDR3 nucleotides read TGTGCCAGCAGTTGGTTGGTAACAGGGGGCTACGAGCAGTACGTC. Translating gives CASSWLVTGGYEQYV.

This chain joins TRBV30 and TRBJ2-3; 9 bases match TRBD2. Germline trimming cut 1 base from V and 3 bases from J; bases unmatched to any gene: 11. Germline V gene data show CDR1 as GTSNPN and CDR2 as SVGIG (reference sequence). The CDR3 length is 17 residues. CDR3 amino acids: CAWSGLAGTPGTDTQYF. The CDR3 nucleotides are TGTGCCTGGAGTGGCCTAGCGGGGACACCCGGGACAGATACGCAGTATTTT.

This chain connects TRBV12-5 to TRBJ1-5; the match to TRBD1 covers 7 bases. Trimming cost V 5 bases and J 4 bases; bases outside gene matches: 5. CDR1 is LGHNT, CDR2 FRNRAP, per germline. The CDR3 spans 14 residues. DNA of the CDR3: TGTGCTAGTGGTCCTACAGGGGATAATCAGCCCCAGCATTTT. Protein product: CASGPTGDNQPQHF.

The rearrangement links TRBV30 to TRBJ2-1, with 9 bases lining up with TRBD1. This CDR3 spans 17 amino acids. Germline V lookup: CDR1 GTSNPN, CDR2 SVGIG (reference sequence). V shed 3 bases, J shed 7 bases, and the junction held 16 bases outside the gene matches. The CDR3 loop is CAWSPHRDRVILNEQFF. The CDR3 DNA reads as TGTGCCTGGAGCCCCCACCGGGACAGGGTAATTTTGAATGAGCAGTTCTTC.

This chain's CDR3 is CASIPGQGIGGGEAFF. CDR3 nucleotides: TGTGCCAGCATACCGGGACAAGGGATTGGTGGGGGTGAAGCTTTCTTT. The rearrangement links TRBV7-6 to TRBJ1-1, with D possibly matching TRBD1 (6 bases). There are 16 residues in the CDR3. Germline CDR1 and CDR2: SGHVS and FNYEAQ. Deletions cut 7 bases from V and 7 bases from J, with 25 bases between.

This clone was seen only a few times. This sequence joins TRBV7-6 and TRBJ2-7, with D possibly matching TRBD2 (5 bases). CDR3 length: 14 amino acids. The germline gives CDR1 SGHVS, CDR2 FNYEAQ. V gave up 5 bases and J gave up 2 bases, with 13 bases separating them. CDR3 bases: TGTGCCAGCAGCCTCCTACTAGGGACCTACGAGCAGTACTTC. Its translation: CASSLLLGTYEQYF.

The chain combines TRBV5-1 with TRBJ2-1, with D tentatively TRBD2 (7 bases). Germline V gene data show CDR1 as SGHRS and CDR2 as YFSETQ. The CDR3 is 15 residues long. V dropped 4 bases and J dropped 6 bases, with 17 bases sitting between them. The CDR3 here is CASSPLAGARNEQFF. CDR3 in DNA: TGCGCCAGCAGCCCCCTTGCGGGGGCTCGCAATGAGCAGTTCTTC.

This chain links TRBV6-6 with TRBJ1-4; unclear D gene. The V and J ends lost 9 bases and 3 bases respectively, with 8 bases between them. From germline, CDR1 is MNHNY and CDR2 SVGAGI (reference sequence). CDR3 length: 12 amino acids. The CDR3 nucleotides are TGTGCCAGTGCGGTCGCTAATGAAAAACTGTTTTTT. Its protein product is CASAVANEKLFF.

The rearrangement uses TRBV12-3 or TRBV12-4 and TRBJ2-7; D is unclear. The V gene lost 3 bases and the J gene lost 5 bases, with 8 bases spanning the gap. The CDR3 contains 12 residues. The CDR3 DNA is TGTGCCAGCAGTTTCGGTAGTGACGAGCAGTACGTC. Protein product: CASSFGSDEQYV.

The CDR3 loop reads CASTPGGPVDTEAFF. The DNA for the CDR3 is TGCGCCAGCACCCCAGGGGGACCTGTGGACACTGAAGCTTTCTTT. The V gene is TRBV5-1, the J gene TRBJ1-1, with 7 bases matching TRBD1. The germline V gene encodes CDR1 SGHRS and CDR2 YFSETQ. CDR3 length equals 15 residues. V trimming: 6 bases; J trimming: 3 bases; junction bases outside the gene matches: 11.

The chain carries TRBV19 and TRBJ1-5; D gene ambiguous. The CDR3 extends over 14 amino acids. Deletions cut 5 bases from V and 0 bases from J, with 8 bases between. Germline CDR1 LNHDA, CDR2 SQIVND (reference sequence). This chain's CDR3 is CASSPRHSNQPQHF. The CDR3 DNA sequence: TGTGCCAGTAGTCCCAGGCATAGCAATCAGCCCCAGCATTTT.

The rearrangement links TRBV9 to TRBJ1-6, with 7 bases aligning to TRBD1. The junction had 6 bases not matched to a gene; V was cut back by 3 bases and J by 6 bases. The V gene's germline CDR1 is SGDLS and CDR2 YYNGEE. The CDR3 consists of 15 residues. CDR3 DNA: TGTGCCAGCAGCGAGACGGGACAGACTAATTCACCCCTCCACTTT. Protein: CASSETGQTNSPLHF.

V and J are TRBV6-5 and TRBJ1-2; D is ambiguous. Per the germline V gene, CDR1 is MNHEY and CDR2 is SVGAGI. Trimming took off 4 bases at V and 2 bases at J, with 8 bases between the two ends. The CDR3 has 13 residues. In DNA form, the CDR3 reads TGTGCCAGCAGTTTAGCGGGGAACTATGGCTACACCTTC. This sequence encodes CASSLAGNYGYTF.

This chain connects TRBV3-1 (or the pseudogene TRBV3-2) to TRBJ1-1; D gene unclear. The CDR3 sequence is 13 residues long. With 1 base removed from V and 1 base from J, the gap between germline ends came to 4 bases. The germline CDR1 and CDR2 sequences are LGHDT and YNNKEL (reference sequence). As DNA, the CDR3 is TGTGCCAGCAGCCAAGGGCCGAACACTGAAGCTTTCTTT. Its protein is CASSQGPNTEAFF.

The chain recombines TRBV7-3 with TRBJ1-1, with 7 positions matching TRBD1. This CDR3 contains 14 residues. J lost 4 bases, V lost 2 bases, and 4 bases had no gene match. In germline, CDR1 is SGHTA, CDR2 FQGTGA. CDR3: CASSLSGGRTEAFF. The DNA for the CDR3 is TGTGCCAGCAGCTTATCAGGGGGGCGCACTGAAGCTTTCTTT.

The chain couples TRBV21-1 to TRBJ2-5; the D call of TRBD2 is as the table states it, not checked on the DNA. TRBV21-1 is flagged as a pseudogene. This CDR3 spans 21 amino acids. The CDR3 DNA is TGTGCCAGCAGCAAAAGGGTGTGGATATCACTAGCGGGGGCAAAAGGGCAGACCCAGTACTTC. Encoded protein: CASSKRVWISLAGAKGQTQYF.

About this clone: One end of the junction does not line up with germline, which may come from a read error. The chain employs TRBV4-2 and TRBJ1-2, with D unresolved. CDR1 and CDR2 (germline): LGHNA, YNFKEQ. CDR3 size: 14 residues. The CDR3 DNA reads TGTGCAAGCAGCCAAGATGGTAGAGGGCCTAGCTACACCTTC. Translating it yields CASSQDGRGPSYTF.

The sample holds many counts of this clone. V and J are TRBV6-5 and TRBJ2-5; a possible D gene is TRBD1 (6 bases). Germline V lookup: CDR1 MNHEY, CDR2 SVGAGI. The V and J ends lost 7 bases and 5 bases respectively, with 14 bases between them. The CDR3 runs 13 residues. The CDR3 sequence: CASTRQVRETQYF. The CDR3 DNA reads TGTGCCAGCACCCGACAGGTTCGGGAGACCCAGTACTTC.

V gene TRBV5-5 combines with J gene TRBJ1-5; 9 nucleotides align to TRBD1. Germline lookup yields CDR1 SGHKS and CDR2 YYEKEE (reference sequence). The CDR3 has 13 amino acids. The J segment lost 4 bases and the V segment lost 4 bases, leaving 0 bases of the junction unmatched. In nucleotides, the CDR3 is TGTGCCAGCAGCGGGACAGGGAATCAGCCCCAGCATTTT. This codes for CASSGTGNQPQHF.

The V and J genes are TRBV19 and TRBJ1-2; D not certain. V dropped 6 bases and J dropped 5 bases, with 10 bases sitting between them. Germline CDR1 reads LNHDA; CDR2 reads SQIVND (reference sequence). This CDR3 has 12 amino acids. The CDR3 is CASRFGEYGYTF. CDR3 DNA sequence: TGTGCCAGTAGGTTTGGAGAATATGGCTACACCTTC.

Worth noting for this clone: Other nucleotide sequences from this sample produce the same CDR3. The V gene is TRBV5-1, the J gene TRBJ1-5; D possibly corresponds to TRBD1 (5 bases). The CDR3 loop spans 15 amino acids. CDR1 is SGHRS, CDR2 YFSETQ, per germline. V gave up 0 bases and J gave up 5 bases, with 12 bases separating them. DNA of the CDR3: TGCGCCAGCAGCTTGGCGGGGACTCTTGATCAGCCCCAGCATTTT. Its translation: CASSLAGTLDQPQHF.

The J gene is TRBJ1-1, the V gene TRBV6-5; a possible D gene is TRBD1 (5 bases). V was shortened by 6 bases and J by 7 bases, with 9 bases between the two germline ends. CDR1 and CDR2 from the germline V gene are MNHEY and SVGAGI. This CDR3 contains 11 residues. CDR3 in amino acids: CASRDTFEAFF. CDR3 nucleotide sequence: TGTGCCAGCAGGGACACGTTTGAAGCTTTCTTT.

This clone is a singleton in its sample. The same CDR3 is also encoded by other DNA sequences in this sample. The V call is TRBV7-3, the J call TRBJ2-2; perhaps TRBD2 as D (6 bases). Germline lookup yields CDR1 SGHTA and CDR2 FQGTGA. The CDR3 covers 17 residues. V was trimmed by 5 bases and J by 0 bases, leaving 16 bases between them. DNA for the CDR3: TGTGCCAGCAGCACCGGGGGTGGGCGGGCGAACACCGGGGAGCTGTTTTTT. It translates to CASSTGGGRANTGELFF.